Following are 16 T cell receptor beta chains from one sample sequenced in a study of cytomegalovirus exposure and HLA in healthy donors. Use of 60 Vbeta and 13 Jbeta primers characterized the PCR. Sequenced by immunoSEQ multiplex PCR; TCRdb stores in-frame clones only, minus some. The table includes 150,000 to 200,000 clones, around 80% detected once. Material for sequencing was PBMCs. The receptors were sampled from a woman in her 40s in good health and CMV-seronegative.

The chain combines TRBV11-1 with TRBJ2-1; D unclear. Germline CDR1 is SGHAT and CDR2 is FQDESV (reference sequence). The V gene lost 4 bases and the J gene lost 0 bases, with 13 bases spanning the gap. The CDR3 is 16 amino acids. This chain's CDR3 is CASSSPERSSYNEQFF. CDR3 nucleotides: TGTGCCAGCAGCTCCCCCGAGAGGAGCTCCTACAATGAGCAGTTCTTC. Supplemented by reference TRBV11-1 and TRBJ2-1, the full variable domain reads EAEVAQSPRYKITEKSQAVAFWCDPISGHATLYWYRQILGQGPELLVQFQDESVVDDSQLPKDRFSAERLKGVDSTLKIQPAELGDSAMYLCASSSPERSSYNEQFFGPGTRLTVL.

This chain links TRBV28 with TRBJ1-2, with D maybe TRBD1 (5 bases). In germline, CDR1 is MDHEN, CDR2 SYDVKM. The V and J ends lost 3 bases and 1 base respectively, with 15 bases between them. The CDR3 consists of 16 residues. Here the CDR3 reads CASSFAGRPLNYGYTF. CDR3 nucleotide sequence: TGTGCCAGCAGTTTCGCGGGGCGCCCCCTTAACTATGGCTACACCTTC.

The gene calls are TRBV18 and TRBJ1-3, with D maybe TRBD1 (5 bases). V was clipped by 5 bases and J by 3 bases, with 14 bases between them. Germline V gives CDR1 KGHSH, CDR2 LQKENI. This CDR3 is built from 15 residues. In DNA form, the CDR3 reads TGTGCCAGCTCAACTGTGGACAAGATTGGAAACACCATATATTTT. As protein: CASSTVDKIGNTIYF.

The V and J genes are TRBV9 and TRBJ2-5; possible D gene TRBD2, 5 bases. This CDR3 comprises 15 residues. Germline V CDR1 and CDR2: SGDLS, YYNGEE. V dropped 0 bases and J dropped 4 bases, with 13 bases sitting between them. Here the CDR3 reads CASSVAEGLVETQYF. DNA for the CDR3: TGTGCCAGCAGCGTAGCTGAGGGCCTGGTAGAGACCCAGTACTTC.

The chain combines TRBV5-5 with TRBJ2-5, with TRBD2 identical over 10 bases. V was pared by 5 bases and J by 5 bases, with 9 bases of the junction left unmatched. CDR1 and CDR2 from the germline V gene are SGHKS and YYEKEE (reference sequence). This CDR3 is built from 15 residues. In DNA, the CDR3 is TGTGCCAGCAGAGCTAGCGGGAGTCGGGGGGAGACCCAGTACTTC. This translates into CASRASGSRGETQYF.

The CDR3 spells CSVAGYGIRTGELFF. The CDR3, as DNA: TGCAGCGTTGCAGGGTATGGGATACGGACCGGGGAGCTGTTTTTT. The V gene is TRBV29-1, the J gene TRBJ2-2; weak D call: TRBD1 (5 bases). This CDR3 has 15 residues. CDR1 and CDR2 (germline): SQVTM, ANQGSEA. V was cut by 4 bases and J by 5 bases, with 17 bases left in between.

The rearrangement links TRBV28 to TRBJ2-1, with no clear D. Trimming stripped 6 bases from V and 8 bases from J, with 11 bases between. Germline CDR1 and CDR2: MDHEN and SYDVKM. CDR3 length: 12 residues. CDR3 region: CASSPSMDEQFF. The CDR3 bases are TGTGCCAGCAGCCCGAGTATGGATGAGCAGTTCTTC.

The chain links TRBV4-1 to TRBJ1-3; possible D gene TRBD1, 5 bases. Per the germline V gene, CDR1 is MGHRA and CDR2 is YSYEKL. The CDR3 extends over 17 amino acids. Trimming removed 0 bases at V and 0 bases at J, with 12 bases between. Written as DNA, the CDR3 is TGCGCCAGCAGCCAAGAGCACCTGACAGACTCTGGAAACACCATATATTTT. Encoded protein: CASSQEHLTDSGNTIYF.

This rearrangement joins TRBV18 to TRBJ2-3; D gene unclear. CDR1 KGHSH and CDR2 LQKENI come from the germline V gene. V was trimmed by 5 bases and J by 6 bases, leaving 12 bases between them. The length of the CDR3 is 13 residues. The CDR3 spells CASSVSSSDTQYF. CDR3 nucleotide sequence: TGTGCCAGCTCAGTCTCTTCTTCCGATACGCAGTATTTT.

The J gene is TRBJ2-5, the V gene TRBV5-6; no definite D call. The CDR3 has 12 residues. V was cut by 0 bases and J by 4 bases, with 4 bases left in between. Germline V gene data show CDR1 as SGHDT and CDR2 as YYEEEE. CDR3 sequence: CASSLVRETQYF. The CDR3, as DNA: TGTGCCAGCAGCTTGGTCCGAGAGACCCAGTACTTC. Full variable domain (remainder filled in from reference TRBV5-6 and TRBJ2-5): DAGVTQSPTHLIKTRGQQVTLRCSPKSGHDTVSWYQQALGQGPQFIFQYYEEEERQRGNFPDRFSGHQFPNYSSELNVNALLLGDSALYLCASSLVRETQYFGPGTRLLVL.

V is TRBV4-1 and J is TRBJ2-7, with TRBD2 as a possible D gene (6 bases). In germline, CDR1 is MGHRA, CDR2 YSYEKL. CDR3 size: 13 residues. Deletions cut 4 bases from V and 4 bases from J, with 11 bases between. This CDR3 reads CASSPVGGYEQYF. In DNA, the CDR3 is TGCGCCAGCAGCCCGGTCGGGGGTTACGAGCAGTACTTC.

V and J are TRBV2 and TRBJ2-3; 8 bases agree with TRBD1. With V trimmed by 7 bases and J by 3 bases, 6 bases remained unmatched. This CDR3 has 14 amino acids. Germline assignment: CDR1 SNHLY and CDR2 FYNNEI. The CDR3 sequence: CASTRTGSTDTQYF. In DNA, the CDR3 is TGTGCCAGCACCCGGACAGGGTCAACAGATACGCAGTATTTT.

In this sample, this clone turned up a few times. The chain employs TRBV5-1 and TRBJ2-7, with TRBD1 matching over 7 bases. The J segment lost 2 bases and the V segment lost 4 bases, leaving 6 bases of the junction unmatched. Per germline, CDR1 SGHRS and CDR2 YFSETQ. The CDR3 spans 14 residues. Written as DNA, the CDR3 is TGCGCCAGCAGCCTTACCGGGACAGCCTACGAGCAGTACTTC. Protein product: CASSLTGTAYEQYF.

This chain connects TRBV7-9 to TRBJ2-7, with D perhaps TRBD1 (6 bases). Trimming shortened V by 5 bases and J by 4 bases, and 12 bases separated the two germline ends. Germline V gene data show CDR1 as SEHNR and CDR2 as FQNEAQ (reference sequence). The CDR3 contains 13 residues. Here the CDR3 DNA reads TGTGCCAGCAGCATTAATCAGGGGTACGAGCAGTACTTC. Translated: CASSINQGYEQYF.

The V call is TRBV7-2, the J call TRBJ2-3; D is possibly TRBD1 (6 bases). Trimming took 3 bases from V and 4 from J, leaving 11 bases between them. The germline V gene has CDR1 SGHTA and CDR2 FQGNSA. The CDR3 extends over 14 amino acids. The CDR3 protein is CASSLNRVPDTQYF. CDR3 nucleotide sequence: TGTGCCAGCAGCTTGAACAGGGTTCCAGATACGCAGTATTTT.

In regard to this clone: A read error may account for a junction end that differs from germline. For the CDR3, the DNA is TGTGCCAGCTCAGGAGGGATAGTCTTACTTTTC. Encoded protein: CASSGGIVLLF. V is TRBV27 and J is TRBJ2-7; tentatively, D is TRBD2 (6 bases). Germline-derived CDR1 and CDR2 are MNHEY and SMNVEV (reference sequence). This CDR3 spans 11 amino acids.